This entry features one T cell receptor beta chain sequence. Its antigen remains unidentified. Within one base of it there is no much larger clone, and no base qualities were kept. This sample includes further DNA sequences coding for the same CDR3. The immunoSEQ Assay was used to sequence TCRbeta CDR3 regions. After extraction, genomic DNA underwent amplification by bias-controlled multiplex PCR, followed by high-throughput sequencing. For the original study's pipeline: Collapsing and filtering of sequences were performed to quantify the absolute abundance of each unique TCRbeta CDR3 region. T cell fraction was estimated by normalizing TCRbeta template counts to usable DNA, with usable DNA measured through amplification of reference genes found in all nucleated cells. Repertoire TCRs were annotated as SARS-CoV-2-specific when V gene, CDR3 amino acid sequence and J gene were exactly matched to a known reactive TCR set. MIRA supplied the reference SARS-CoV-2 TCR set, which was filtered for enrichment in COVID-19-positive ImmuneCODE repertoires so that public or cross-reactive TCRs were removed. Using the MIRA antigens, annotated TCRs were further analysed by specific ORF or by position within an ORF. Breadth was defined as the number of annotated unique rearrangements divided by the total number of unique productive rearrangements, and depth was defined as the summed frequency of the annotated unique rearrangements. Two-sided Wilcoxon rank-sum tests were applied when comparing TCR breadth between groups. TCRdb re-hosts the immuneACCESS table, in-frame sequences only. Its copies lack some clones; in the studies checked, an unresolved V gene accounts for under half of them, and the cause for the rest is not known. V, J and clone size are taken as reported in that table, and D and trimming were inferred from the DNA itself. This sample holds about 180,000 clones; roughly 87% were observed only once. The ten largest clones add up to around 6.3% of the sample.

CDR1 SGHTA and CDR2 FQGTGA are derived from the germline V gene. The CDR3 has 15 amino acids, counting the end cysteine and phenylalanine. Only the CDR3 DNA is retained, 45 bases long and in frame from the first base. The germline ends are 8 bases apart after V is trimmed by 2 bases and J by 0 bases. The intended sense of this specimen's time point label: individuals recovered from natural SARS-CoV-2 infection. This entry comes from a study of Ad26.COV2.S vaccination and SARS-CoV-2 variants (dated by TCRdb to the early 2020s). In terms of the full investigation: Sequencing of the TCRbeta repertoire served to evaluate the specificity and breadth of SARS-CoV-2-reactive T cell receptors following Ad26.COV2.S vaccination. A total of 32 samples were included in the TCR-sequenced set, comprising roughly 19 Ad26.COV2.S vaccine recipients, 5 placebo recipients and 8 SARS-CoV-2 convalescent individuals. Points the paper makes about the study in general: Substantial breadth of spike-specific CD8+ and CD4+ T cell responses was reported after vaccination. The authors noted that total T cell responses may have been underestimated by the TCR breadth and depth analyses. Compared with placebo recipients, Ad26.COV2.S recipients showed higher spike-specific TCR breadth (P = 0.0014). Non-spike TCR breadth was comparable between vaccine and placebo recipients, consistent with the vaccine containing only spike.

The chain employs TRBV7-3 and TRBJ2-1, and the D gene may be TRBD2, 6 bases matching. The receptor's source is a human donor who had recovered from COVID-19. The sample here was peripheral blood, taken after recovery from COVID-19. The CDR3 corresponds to CASSLGRGSYNEQFF. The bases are TGTGCCAGCAGCTTAGGGCGGGGCTCCTACAATGAGCAGTTCTTC.